This T cell receptor (beta chain) is from a study of OX40 agonist ivuxolimab in advanced cancers. The wider study: Patients received ivuxolimab, an intravenous treatment, every 2 weeks at 0.01 to 10 mg/kg. Partial responses, seen in three patients, involved one hepatocellular carcinoma and two cutaneous melanomas. Overall study results and limits: Some nonresponders also had low normalized T-cell clonal expansion.

In the case of this clone: Its cognate antigen is unknown.

The CDR3 loop spans 13 amino acids. Losses at the gene ends were 5 bases for V and 4 bases for J; bases not matched to a gene: 3. In germline, CDR1 is SGHTA, CDR2 FQGNSA. Repertoires were generated with immunoSEQ multiplex PCR, while TCRdb's copy carries only in-frame clones and drops some. Of 95,000 to 100,000 clones listed, roughly 80% were seen once; the top ten hold roughly 1.6%. V and J are TRBV7-2 and TRBJ2-3; the match to TRBD1 covers 7 bases. This sample comprised CD4+ or CD8+ T cells sorted from blood, obtained in a trial of the OX40 agonist ivuxolimab. The receptor's source is an adult with an advanced solid tumor such as melanoma, head and neck, liver or kidney cancer. The CDR3 sequence: CASSPGTADTQYF. The CDR3, as DNA: TGTGCCAGCAGCCCCGGGACAGCAGATACGCAGTATTTT.